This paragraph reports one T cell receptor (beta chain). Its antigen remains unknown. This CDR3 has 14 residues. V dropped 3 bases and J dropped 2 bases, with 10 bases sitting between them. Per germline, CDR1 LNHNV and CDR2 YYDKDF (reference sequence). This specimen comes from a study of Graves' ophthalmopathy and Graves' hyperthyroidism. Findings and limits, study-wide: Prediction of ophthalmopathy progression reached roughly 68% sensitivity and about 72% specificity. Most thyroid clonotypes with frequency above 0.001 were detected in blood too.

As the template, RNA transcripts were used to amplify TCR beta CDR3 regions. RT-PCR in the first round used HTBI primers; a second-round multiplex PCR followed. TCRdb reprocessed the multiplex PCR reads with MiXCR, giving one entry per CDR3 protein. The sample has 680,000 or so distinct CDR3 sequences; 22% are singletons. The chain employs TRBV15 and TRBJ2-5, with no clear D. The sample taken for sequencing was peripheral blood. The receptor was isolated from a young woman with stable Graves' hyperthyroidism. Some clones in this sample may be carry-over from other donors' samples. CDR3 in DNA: TGTGCCACCAGCAGGCCCGGACCTCAAGAGACCCAGTACTTC. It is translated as CATSRPGPQETQYF.